This entry is about one TCR beta chain. CDR1 is SGHDT and CDR2 is YYEEEE in the germline V gene. The CDR3 sequence is 14 residues long. V was pared by 2 bases and J by 7 bases, with 16 bases between. TCRdb's table, derived via immunoSEQ multiplex PCR, lists solely in-frame clones and lacks some. The sample has tens of thousands of clones; about 92% are singletons. The data belong to a study of T cell changes during pregnancy in multiple sclerosis. The source is a female donor with multiple sclerosis, enrolled in a pregnancy study. The specimen comprised peripheral blood, sampled in the third trimester of pregnancy. J is TRBJ2-7 and V is TRBV5-6, with a possible D match to TRBD2 (5 bases). The chain's CDR3 is CASSFLAGPREQYF. The CDR3, as DNA: TGTGCCAGCAGCTTTCTTGCGGGCCCCAGGGAGCAGTACTTC.